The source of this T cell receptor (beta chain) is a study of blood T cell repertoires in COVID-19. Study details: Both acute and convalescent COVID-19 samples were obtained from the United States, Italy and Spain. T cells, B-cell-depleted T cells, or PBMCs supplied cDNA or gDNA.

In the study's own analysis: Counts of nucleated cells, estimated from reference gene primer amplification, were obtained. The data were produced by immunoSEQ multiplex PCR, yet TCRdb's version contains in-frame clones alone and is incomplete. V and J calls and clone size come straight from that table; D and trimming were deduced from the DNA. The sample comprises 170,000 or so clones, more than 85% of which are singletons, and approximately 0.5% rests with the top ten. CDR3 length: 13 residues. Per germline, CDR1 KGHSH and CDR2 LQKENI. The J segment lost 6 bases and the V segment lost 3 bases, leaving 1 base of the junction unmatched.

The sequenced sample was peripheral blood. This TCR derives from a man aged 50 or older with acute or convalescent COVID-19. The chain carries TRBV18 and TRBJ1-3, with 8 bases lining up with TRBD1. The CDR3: CASSPQGANTIYF. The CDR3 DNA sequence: TGTGCCAGCTCACCCCAGGGGGCAAACACCATATATTTT.